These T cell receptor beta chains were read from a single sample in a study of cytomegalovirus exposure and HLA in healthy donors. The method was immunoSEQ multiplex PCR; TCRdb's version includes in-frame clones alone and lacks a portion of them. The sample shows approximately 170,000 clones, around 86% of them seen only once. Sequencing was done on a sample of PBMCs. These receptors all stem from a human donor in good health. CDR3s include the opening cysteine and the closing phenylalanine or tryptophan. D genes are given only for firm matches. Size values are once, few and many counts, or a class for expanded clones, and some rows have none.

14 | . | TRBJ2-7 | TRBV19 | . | CASSILGEGDEQYF | TGTGCCAGTAGTATACTAGGAGAAGGCGACGAGCAGTACTTC
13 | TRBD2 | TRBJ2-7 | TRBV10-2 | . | CASRLAGSYEQYF | TGCGCCAGCAGGCTAGCGGGATCCTACGAGCAGTACTTC
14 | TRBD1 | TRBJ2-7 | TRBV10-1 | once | CASSPGTDSYEQYF | TGCGCCAGCAGTCCCGGGACAGACTCCTACGAGCAGTACTTC
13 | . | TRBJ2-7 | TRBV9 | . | CASSVGSVDEQYF | TGTGCCAGCAGCGTAGGATCGGTCGACGAGCAGTACTTC
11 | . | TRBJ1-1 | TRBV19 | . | CASRLGGEAFF | TGTGCCAGTAGATTGGGGGGAGAAGCTTTCTTT
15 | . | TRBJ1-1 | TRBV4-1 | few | CASSQDQGRAAEAFF | TGCGCCAGCAGCCAAGATCAGGGCAGGGCCGCTGAAGCTTTCTTT
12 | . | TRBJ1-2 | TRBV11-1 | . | CASSTENYGYTF | TGTGCCAGCAGTACAGAGAACTATGGCTACACCTTC
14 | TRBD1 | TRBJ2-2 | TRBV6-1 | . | CATKLTGDTGELFF | TGTGCCACCAAGTTGACAGGGGACACCGGGGAGCTGTTTTTT
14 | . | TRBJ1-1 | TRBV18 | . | CASSPLADNTEAFF | TGTGCCAGCTCACCACTGGCCGATAACACTGAAGCTTTCTTT
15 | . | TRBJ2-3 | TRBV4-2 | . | CASNHEAGTGDTQYF | TGTGCCAGCAACCACGAGGCGGGGACGGGAGATACGCAGTATTTT
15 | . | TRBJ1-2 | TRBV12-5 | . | CASGLATGLGEGYTF | TGTGCTAGTGGTTTGGCCACGGGACTGGGAGAGGGCTACACCTTC
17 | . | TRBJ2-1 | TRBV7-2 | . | CASRQSRGSPTYNEQFF | TGTGCCAGCAGGCAGAGCCGGGGTTCCCCTACCTACAATGAGCAGTTCTTC
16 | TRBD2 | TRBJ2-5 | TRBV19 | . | CASTFLRAGGGETQYF | TGTGCCAGTACCTTCTTGCGGGCGGGGGGTGGAGAGACCCAGTACTTC
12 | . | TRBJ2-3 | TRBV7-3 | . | CASSSSTDTQYF | TGTGCCAGCAGCTCGAGTACAGATACGCAGTATTTT
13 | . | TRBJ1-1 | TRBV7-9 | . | CASSLARGAEAFF | TGTGCCAGCAGCTTAGCGCGGGGGGCTGAAGCTTTCTTT
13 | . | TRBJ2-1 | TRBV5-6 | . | CASSQGTPNEQFF | TGTGCCAGCAGTCAGGGAACACCGAATGAGCAGTTCTTC
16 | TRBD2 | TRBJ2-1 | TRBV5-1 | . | CASSARTSLSYNEQFF | TGCGCCAGCAGCGCCCGGACTAGCTTATCCTACAATGAGCAGTTCTTC
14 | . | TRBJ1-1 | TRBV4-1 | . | CASSQVRGVTEAFF | TGCGCCAGCAGCCAAGTACGGGGTGTTACTGAAGCTTTCTTT
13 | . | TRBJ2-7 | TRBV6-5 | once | CASSREHSYEQYF | TGTGCCAGCAGTAGAGAGCACTCCTACGAGCAGTACTTC
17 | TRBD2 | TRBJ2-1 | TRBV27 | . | CASSLDRWGLAGTEQFF | TGTGCCAGCAGTCTCGACCGATGGGGACTAGCGGGGACTGAGCAGTTCTTC
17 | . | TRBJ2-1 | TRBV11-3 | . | CASSLVYGSSSYNEQFF | TGTGCCAGCAGCTTAGTTTACGGGAGCAGCTCCTACAATGAGCAGTTCTTC
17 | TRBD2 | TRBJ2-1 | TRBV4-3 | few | CASSQERAGGLVDEQFF | TGCGCCAGCAGCCAGGAAAGGGCGGGGGGGCTTGTTGATGAGCAGTTCTTC
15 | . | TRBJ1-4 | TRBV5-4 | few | CASSPGRAGNEKLFF | TGTGCCAGCAGCCCAGGTCGTGCGGGTAATGAAAAACTGTTTTTT
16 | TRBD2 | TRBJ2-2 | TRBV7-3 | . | CASSLTTGGPTGELFF | TGTGCCAGCAGCTTAACTACGGGGGGGCCCACCGGGGAGCTGTTTTTT
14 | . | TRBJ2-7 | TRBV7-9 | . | CASSMSSAYYEQYF | TGTGCCAGCAGCATGTCTAGCGCCTACTACGAGCAGTACTTC
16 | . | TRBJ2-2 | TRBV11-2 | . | CASSLLHLTGTGELFF | TGTGCCAGCAGCTTACTTCATTTAACGGGAACCGGGGAGCTGTTTTTT
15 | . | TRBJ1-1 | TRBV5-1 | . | CASSLGPGVATEAFF | TGCGCCAGCAGCTTGGGGCCAGGGGTTGCCACTGAAGCTTTCTTT
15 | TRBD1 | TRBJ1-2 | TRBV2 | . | CASRPDRGNSYGYTF | TGTGCCAGCAGACCCGACAGGGGAAATAGCTATGGCTACACCTTC
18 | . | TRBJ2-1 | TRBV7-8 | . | CASSRRDWGVMPYNEQFF | TGTGCCAGCAGCCGAAGAGATTGGGGGGTTATGCCCTACAATGAGCAGTTCTTC
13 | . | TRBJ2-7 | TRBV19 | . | CASSGSGSYEQYF | TGTGCCAGTAGTGGGAGCGGATCCTACGAGCAGTACTTC
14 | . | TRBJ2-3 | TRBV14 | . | CASSQVTGTDTQYF | TGTGCCAGCAGCCAAGTGACAGGTACAGATACGCAGTATTTT
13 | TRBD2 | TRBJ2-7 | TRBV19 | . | CASSAAGGHEQYF | TGTGCCAGTAGCGCAGCGGGGGGGCACGAGCAGTACTTC
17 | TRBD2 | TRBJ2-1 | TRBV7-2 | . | CASSLSASGGLYNEQFF | TGTGCCAGCAGCTTGTCCGCTAGCGGGGGCCTTTACAATGAGCAGTTCTTC
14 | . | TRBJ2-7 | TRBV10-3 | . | CAITSGEGGGEQYF | TGTGCCATCACCTCCGGGGAGGGGGGAGGGGAGCAGTACTTC
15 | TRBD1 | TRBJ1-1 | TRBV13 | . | CASSGRTQGGTEAFF | TGTGCCAGCAGCGGTAGGACACAGGGGGGCACTGAAGCTTTCTTT
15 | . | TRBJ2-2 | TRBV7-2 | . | CASAWTTGKTGELFF | TGTGCCAGCGCCTGGACGACGGGAAAAACCGGGGAGCTGTTTTTT
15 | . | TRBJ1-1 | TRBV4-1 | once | CASSQGGPGNTEAFF | TGCGCCAGCAGCCAAGGCGGGCCTGGGAACACTGAAGCTTTCTTT
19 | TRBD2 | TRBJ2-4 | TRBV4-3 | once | CASSQDGRGGPLAKNIQYF | TGCGCCAGCAGCCAAGACGGGAGGGGGGGGCCCCTAGCCAAAAACATTCAGTACTTC
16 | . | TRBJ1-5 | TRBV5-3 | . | CARSLAPGDSNQPQHF | TGTGCCAGAAGCTTGGCTCCAGGGGATAGCAATCAGCCCCAGCATTTT
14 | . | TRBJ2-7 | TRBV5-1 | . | CASSLNRGSYEQYF | TGCGCCAGCAGCTTGAATAGGGGTTCCTACGAGCAGTACTTC
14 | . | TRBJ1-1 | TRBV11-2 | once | CASSLHFGDTEAFF | TGTGCCAGCAGCTTACACTTCGGGGACACTGAAGCTTTCTTT
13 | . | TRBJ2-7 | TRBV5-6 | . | CASSLAASYEQYF | TGTGCCAGCAGCTTGGCGGCTAGCTACGAGCAGTACTTC
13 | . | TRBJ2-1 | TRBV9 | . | CASSVVGVHEQFF | TGTGCCAGCAGCGTAGTAGGGGTTCATGAGCAGTTCTTC
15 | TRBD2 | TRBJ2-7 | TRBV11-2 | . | CASSFLAGASYEQYF | TGTGCCAGCAGCTTTCTAGCGGGGGCCTCCTACGAGCAGTACTTC
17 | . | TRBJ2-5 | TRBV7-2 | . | CASSFYEGGTPGETQYF | TGTGCCAGCAGCTTTTATGAGGGGGGGACCCCCGGGGAGACCCAGTACTTC
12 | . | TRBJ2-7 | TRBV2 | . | CASSGQIYEQYF | TGTGCCAGCAGTGGACAGATCTACGAGCAGTACTTC
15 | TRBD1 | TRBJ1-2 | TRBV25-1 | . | CASSERKQGTIGYTF | TGTGCCAGCAGTGAGAGAAAACAGGGGACGATCGGCTACACCTTC
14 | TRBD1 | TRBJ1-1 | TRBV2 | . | CASILGQGVTEAFF | TGTGCCAGCATCCTGGGACAGGGGGTGACTGAAGCTTTCTTT